This TCR beta chain emerged from a study of blood T cell repertoires in COVID-19. Original data processing: Reference gene primer amplification gave nucleated cell count estimates. Measured with immunoSEQ multiplex PCR; TCRdb has only the in-frame clones, and not every one. V and J calls and clone size follow that table, whereas D and trimming were derived from the DNA. Here the sample spans 95,000 to 100,000 clones, 92% being singletons. Material: peripheral blood. The sequence was obtained from a man aged 45-65 years with active COVID-19.

CDR3 sequence reads: CAISDGETQYF. The CDR3 DNA follows: TGTGCCATCAGTGACGGGGAGACCCAGTACTTC. The chain combines TRBV10-3 with TRBJ2-5, with unresolved D. Trimming removed 3 bases from V and 5 bases from J, with 4 bases in between. CDR1 is ENHRY, CDR2 SYGVKD, per germline. The length of the CDR3 is 11 residues.